This T cell receptor beta chain appears in the sequencing data of a study of T cells after yellow fever vaccination. Notes on the study in general: Most primary-vaccination clones reappeared after the booster (about 97% CD4, about 87% CD8). There was a small share of clonotypes that showed up in both the CD4 and CD8 compartments. In FACS-sorted repertoires, abundant clonotypes from the bulk population could appear as contaminants. Weaker, the secondary response had a peak occurring faster, on day 5 versus 15.

As for this clonotype: The antigen remains undetermined. A single base separates this from a much larger clone, so it may be a read error. The final CDR3 position lacks the conserved phenylalanine or tryptophan, pointing to a likely read error.

CDR3 length: 11 residues. The germline V gene has CDR1 DFQATT and CDR2 SNEGSKA (reference sequence). TCRdb analysed the 5' RACE reads with MiXCR anew, one entry per CDR3 protein. Of about 140,000 distinct CDR3 sequences listed, less than 8.5% are singletons. This receptor was identified in a man younger than 40 who received the YFV17D yellow fever vaccine. The rearrangement links TRBV20-1 to TRBJ2-7; perhaps D is TRBD1 or TRBD2 (6 bases each). Sequencing used CD4+ T cells sorted from PBMCs, obtained 10 days after the yellow fever booster vaccination. CDR3 in DNA: TGCAGGGCGGGGCAGGGGTACGAGCAGTACCTC. Protein product: CRAGQGYEQYL.